A single sample gave rise to the 18 T cell receptor beta chains below, sequenced in a study of early T cells in non-severe SARS-CoV-2 infection. TCRdb fed the 5' RACE reads into MiXCR, producing one record per CDR3 protein. The sample yields 60,000 to 85,000 distinct CDR3 sequences, roughly a sixth seen once. The specimen was whole blood. The receptor source for this set is an adult who was a healthcare worker with PCR-confirmed SARS-CoV-2 infection or an uninfected control (not recorded which).

The sample holds a few counts of this clonotype. The chain couples TRBV12-3 or TRBV12-4 to TRBJ1-2, with a tentative D call TRBD1 (5 bases). Trimming removed 2 bases at V and 1 base at J, with 8 bases between. This CDR3 region has 14 residues. CDR3 DNA sequence: TGTGCCAGCAGTTTAACAGGCCTTAACTATGGCTACACCTTC. Its protein is CASSLTGLNYGYTF.

The V call is TRBV7-2, the J call TRBJ2-2; D is ambiguous. The CDR3 length is 12 residues. Trimming cost V 5 bases and J 6 bases, with 7 bases left between them. Per germline, CDR1 SGHTA and CDR2 FQGNSA. CDR3 residues: CASSRRAGELFF. The CDR3 DNA reads as TGTGCCAGCAGCCGAAGGGCCGGGGAGCTGTTTTTT.

This clonotype was seen more than once but under ten times. The chain recombines TRBV9 with TRBJ2-3, with a possible D match to TRBD1 (6 bases). The length of the CDR3 is 15 residues. Trimming removed 0 bases from V and 0 bases from J, with 8 bases in between. Germline CDR1 SGDLS, CDR2 YYNGEE. The CDR3 here is CASSVAGQSTDTQYF. The CDR3 region has the DNA TGTGCCAGCAGCGTAGCTGGACAGAGCACAGATACGCAGTATTTT.

Ten or more counts support this clonotype. This chain links TRBV7-2 with TRBJ1-4, with D possibly being TRBD1 (6 bases). CDR3 length equals 15 residues. V was cut by 5 bases and J by 8 bases, with 18 bases left in between. CDR1 is SGHTA and CDR2 is FQGNSA in the germline V gene. The CDR3 is CASSPQNRVREKLFF. DNA of the CDR3: TGTGCCAGCAGCCCCCAGAACAGGGTGCGGGAAAAACTGTTTTTT. The entire variable domain, with the rest obtained from reference TRBV7-2 and TRBJ1-4, is as follows: GAGVSQSPSNKVTEKGKDVELRCDPISGHTALYWYRQSLGQGLEFLIYFQGNSAPDKSGLPSDRFSAERTGGSVSTLTIQRTQQEDSAVYLCASSPQNRVREKLFFGSGTQLSVL.

This clonotype occurred a few times. The chain links TRBV29-1 to TRBJ2-1, with 7 bases matching TRBD1. The CDR3 totals 13 residues. Losses at the gene ends were 5 bases for V and 5 bases for J; bases not matched to a gene: 6. Per the germline V gene, CDR1 is SQVTM and CDR2 is ANQGSEA. The CDR3 region is CSVPRQGDNEQFF. Here the CDR3 DNA reads TGCAGCGTTCCCCGGCAGGGGGACAATGAGCAGTTCTTC.

This chain connects TRBV6-1 to TRBJ2-1, with D tentatively TRBD1 or TRBD2 (5 bases each). The CDR3 is made up of 15 amino acids. Trimming took 6 bases from V and 8 from J, leaving 20 bases between them. CDR1 is MNHNS and CDR2 is SASEGT in the germline V gene. The DNA for the CDR3 is TGTGCCAGCAGGGGGGTTGGGACCCAGGTGGATGAGCAGTTCTTC. Its translation is CASRGVGTQVDEQFF.

This clonotype was detected a few times. The gene calls are TRBV29-1 and TRBJ2-7, with TRBD2 as a possible D gene (6 bases). Trimming removed 7 bases from V and 1 base from J, with 11 bases in between. Germline lookup yields CDR1 SQVTM and CDR2 ANQGSEA. The CDR3 loop spans 12 amino acids. CDR3: CSGRDDSYEQYF. For the CDR3, the DNA is TGCAGCGGGAGGGACGATTCCTACGAGCAGTACTTC.

This clonotype has a count of ten or more. The chain uses TRBV20-1 and TRBJ2-1, with D unclear. The CDR3 loop spans 14 amino acids. Trimming removed 1 base at V and 4 bases at J, with 11 bases between. Germline loops: CDR1 DFQATT, CDR2 SNEGSKA (reference sequence). The CDR3 bases are TGCAGTGCTAGAGTGATAATGGGGTACAATGAGCAGTTCTTC. This encodes CSARVIMGYNEQFF.

In its sample, this clonotype was seen a few times. The V and J genes are TRBV6-2 or TRBV6-3 and TRBJ2-1; 10 positions agree with TRBD1. The CDR3 is 13 amino acids. Germline V gene data show CDR1 as MNHEY and CDR2 as SVGEGT. V lost 8 bases, J lost 7 bases, and 5 bases stayed unmatched. CDR3 loop: CASGTGELNEQFF. The CDR3, as DNA: TGTGCCAGCGGGACAGGGGAGCTAAATGAGCAGTTCTTC.

The genes are TRBV6-5 and TRBJ2-7; maybe TRBD2 (7 bases). V was shortened by 5 bases and J by 2 bases, with 31 bases between the two germline ends. CDR3 length equals 20 residues. Germline V gene sequence: CDR1 MNHEY, CDR2 SVGAGI. Written as DNA, the CDR3 is TGTGCCAGCAGTCACCATACAGCCGGGGGGCGGGGGTCCCCTCCCTACGAGCAGTACTTC. Residues: CASSHHTAGGRGSPPYEQYF.

This clonotype was detected only a few times. J is TRBJ1-5 and V is TRBV30; D remains ambiguous. V lost 5 bases to trimming and J lost 1 base, with 9 bases between them. Germline V gene sequence: CDR1 GTSNPN, CDR2 SVGIG (reference sequence). The CDR3 spans 13 residues. The CDR3 nucleotides are TGTGCCTGGGGTGGTGGAAGCAATCAGCCCCAGCATTTT. Translated: CAWGGGSNQPQHF.

The sample holds many counts of this clonotype. The J gene is TRBJ2-1, the V gene TRBV2, with no clear D. Trimming removed 8 bases at V and 4 bases at J, with 6 bases between. This CDR3 region has 11 residues. The V gene's germline CDR1 is SNHLY and CDR2 FYNNEI. Here the CDR3 reads CASGFYNEQFF. CDR3 nucleotide sequence: TGTGCCAGCGGGTTTTACAATGAGCAGTTCTTC.

The chain has TRBV12-3 or TRBV12-4 and TRBJ1-1, with D possibly matching TRBD1 (6 bases). This CDR3 is built from 16 residues. Trimming left V 2 bases short and J 7 bases short, with 20 bases between. The CDR3 coding sequence is TGTGCCAGCAGTTTAACCGGGGGCGGCCTAGGTTTTGAAGCTTTCTTT. Translating gives CASSLTGGGLGFEAFF.

The chain has TRBV11-2 and TRBJ2-7; the D is unclear. CDR3 size: 12 residues. Germline values: CDR1 SGHAT, CDR2 FQNNGV. The V end was cut by 5 bases, the J end by 3 bases, with 8 bases between. The CDR3 protein is CASSLTYYEQYF. The DNA of the CDR3 is TGTGCCAGCAGCCTCACGTACTACGAGCAGTACTTC.

This clonotype has ten or more counts. The chain links TRBV7-9 to TRBJ1-5; 10 bases match TRBD1. The V gene's germline CDR1 is SEHNR and CDR2 FQNEAQ (reference sequence). With V trimmed by 0 bases and J by 0 bases, 11 bases remained unmatched. CDR3 length equals 20 residues. The DNA for the CDR3 is TGTGCCAGCAGCTTAGCCTCTCCGGGACAGGGGCGTTATAGCAATCAGCCCCAGCATTTT. It encodes CASSLASPGQGRYSNQPQHF.

This clonotype was seen more than once but under ten times. The chain joins TRBV29-1 to TRBJ1-1; unclear D gene. Germline V lookup: CDR1 SQVTM, CDR2 ANQGSEA. The CDR3 has 12 amino acids. The V end lost 7 bases, the J end lost 3 bases, and 12 bases lay between the germline ends. The CDR3 sequence: CSAKGGYTEAFF. CDR3 DNA sequence: TGCAGCGCCAAGGGAGGGTACACTGAAGCTTTCTTT.

This chain connects TRBV15 to TRBJ2-7; 8 nucleotides align to TRBD1. With 5 bases clipped from V and 7 bases from J, the junction kept 7 bases outside the gene matches. Germline V gene lookup returns CDR1 LNHNV and CDR2 YYDKDF (reference sequence). The CDR3 is made up of 13 amino acids. The CDR3 spells CATSPGRGREQYF. In nucleotides, the CDR3 is TGTGCCACCAGCCCGGGCAGGGGGCGTGAGCAGTACTTC.

This clonotype has a handful of counts. The V call is TRBV9, the J call TRBJ2-3, with a tentative D call TRBD2 (5 bases). The V end lost 0 bases, the J end lost 5 bases, and 13 bases lay between the germline ends. This CDR3 has 15 residues. Germline CDR1 and CDR2: SGDLS and YYNGEE. The CDR3 is CASSVVDRREDTQYF. The DNA of the CDR3 is TGTGCCAGCAGCGTAGTGGACCGCCGGGAAGATACGCAGTATTTT.